The 15 T cell receptor beta chains below were found in one sample sequenced in a study of T cells expressing NK-cell markers. Using the 5' RACE reads, TCRdb records one entry per CDR3 protein without DNA. The sample totals approximately 170,000 distinct CDR3 sequences; its top ten clones hold roughly a fifth. Sequencing input: blood T cells: a sorted CD56 or NKG2C T cell subset, CD4+ or CD8+ T cells, or bulk PBMC T cells (not recorded which). The receptors stem from a man aged 18-75 years in good health.

The chain is built from TRBV6-1 and TRBJ2-1; TCRdb gives TRBD2 as the D gene, but with no DNA this cannot be confirmed. Germline CDR1 MNHNS, CDR2 SASEGT. There are 15 residues in the CDR3. CDR3 sequence: CVSREWTGEGDEQFF.

This chain uses TRBV5-1 with TRBJ2-1; TCRdb indicates TRBD1, and absent DNA this call remains unverified. This CDR3 comprises 16 residues. CDR1 is SGHRS and CDR2 is YFSETQ in the germline V gene. This CDR3 reads CASGDESGENRNEQFF. The full variable domain, in which reference TRBV5-1 and TRBJ2-1 provide the parts outside the CDR3, is KAGVTQTPRYLIKTRGQQVTLSCSPISGHRSVSWYQQTPGQGLQFLFEYFSETQRNKGNFPGRFSGRQFSNSRSEMNVSTLELGDSALYLCASGDESGENRNEQFFGPGTRLTVL.

This sequence joins TRBV5-5 and TRBJ1-4. The CDR3 runs 16 residues. The germline V gene encodes CDR1 SGHKS and CDR2 YYEKEE (reference sequence). The CDR3 loop is CASSSQGASTKGKLFF. The variable domain in full, completed from reference TRBV5-5 and TRBJ1-4, reads DAGVTQSPTHLIKTRGQQVTLRCSPISGHKSVSWYQQVLGQGPQFIFQYYEKEERGRGNFPDRFSARQFPNYSSELNVNALLLGDSALYLCASSSQGASTKGKLFFGSGTQLSVL.

CDR3: CASSESIANYGYTF. V usage is TRBV19 and J usage is TRBJ1-2. The CDR3 length is 14 residues. Per germline, CDR1 LNHDA and CDR2 SQIVND (reference sequence).

The V gene is TRBV4-1, the J gene TRBJ1-4. Germline CDR1 is MGHRA and CDR2 is YSYEKL. The CDR3 runs 14 residues. CDR3 protein: CASSQVGDGEKLFF.

The chain has TRBV11-2 and TRBJ2-3; the TCRdb D gene call, TRBD2, has no DNA to confirm it. The CDR3 is 15 amino acids. The germline V gene encodes CDR1 SGHAT and CDR2 FQNNGV. CDR3 sequence reads: CASSLTSGATDTQYF.

V is TRBV12-3 or TRBV12-4 and J is TRBJ2-2; no DNA is available, so the TRBD1 call from TCRdb remains unchecked. This CDR3 spans 20 amino acids. CDR3 loop: CASTLRFSELQSLGTGELFF.

This chain uses TRBV19 with TRBJ2-1. The CDR3 loop spans 13 amino acids. The germline CDR1 and CDR2 sequences are LNHDA and SQIVND (reference sequence). The CDR3 loop is CASSDRHYNEQFF.

The chain is built from TRBV6-5 and TRBJ1-1; there is no DNA to check the TCRdb D call of TRBD1. This CDR3 is built from 16 residues. Germline CDR1 is MNHEY and CDR2 is SVGAGI. CDR3 amino acids: CASSYWTGGTYTEAFF.

This rearrangement joins TRBV7-9 to TRBJ1-2; TCRdb's assignment of TRBD1 cannot be checked, as there is no DNA. The CDR3 has 14 amino acids. Germline CDR1 reads SEHNR; CDR2 reads FQNEAQ (reference sequence). CDR3 protein: CASSLDTDPYGYTF.

The chain combines TRBV19 with TRBJ1-4; TCRdb picks TRBD1, but there is no DNA to check that call. The length of the CDR3 is 14 residues. The germline V gene has CDR1 LNHDA and CDR2 SQIVND (reference sequence). CDR3 loop: CASSMGTGLEKLFF.

The V and J genes are TRBV4-1 and TRBJ2-1; TCRdb picks TRBD2, but there is no DNA to check that call. Germline CDR1 reads MGHRA; CDR2 reads YSYEKL. The CDR3 is made up of 21 amino acids. The CDR3 loop is CASSQGVLAGGSRSSYNEQFF.

This sequence joins TRBV12-3 or TRBV12-4 and TRBJ2-2; TCRdb lists TRBD2, though no DNA is available to test this call. CDR3 length: 15 amino acids. The CDR3 here is CASGAGRANTGELFF.

The chain recombines TRBV6-1 with TRBJ2-3; the D call from TCRdb, TRBD2, cannot be confirmed without DNA. Germline V gives CDR1 MNHNS, CDR2 SASEGT. The length of the CDR3 is 17 residues. The CDR3 protein is CASSEFGGGGNRDTQYF.

The rearrangement uses TRBV10-3 and TRBJ2-7; there is no DNA to check the TCRdb D call of TRBD1. Per germline, CDR1 ENHRY and CDR2 SYGVKD. The CDR3 is made up of 14 amino acids. CDR3 sequence: CAIRGQDSTYEQYF.